These T cell receptor beta chains were read from a single sample in a study of T cell responses to AZD1222 COVID-19 vaccine. Some clones are missing from TCRdb's copy, which holds only in-frame ones; the method was immunoSEQ multiplex PCR. The data hold 80,000 to 100,000 clones, with 80% to 90% observed a single time. Sequencing was performed on peripheral blood, taken 28 days after the second AZD1222 dose. Every receptor here comes from an adult who received the AZD1222 COVID-19 vaccine. CDR3s include the opening cysteine and the closing phenylalanine or tryptophan. The D gene is left open where the match is weak. Expanded clones get a size class; other rows say once, few or many, or leave the size out.

. | TRBJ2-1 | . | 15 | TRBV7-9 | TGTGCCAGCAGCTTAGCAATGGGGTCCTACAATGAGCAGTTCTTC | CASSLAMGSYNEQFF
. | TRBJ2-2 | . | 16 | TRBV28 | TGTGCCAGCAGTTTTCGGCCGGGGGCGGGCACCGGGGAGCTGTTTTTT | CASSFRPGAGTGELFF
few | TRBJ2-3 | . | 14 | TRBV10-3 | TGTGCCATCAGTGAGGGGGGCGACACAGATACGCAGTATTTT | CAISEGGDTDTQYF
. | TRBJ1-3 | . | 17 | TRBV4-2 | TGTGCCAGCAGCCAAGAGGGCATCTGGGGGTCTGGAAACACCATATATTTT | CASSQEGIWGSGNTIYF
. | TRBJ2-7 | . | 12 | TRBV2 | TGTGCCAGCAAGGTCATAAGCGTAGAGCAGTACTTC | CASKVISVEQYF
. | TRBJ1-5 | . | 15 | TRBV20-1 | TGCAGTGCTAGTTGGACGATATATAGCAATCAGCCCCAGCATTTT | CSASWTIYSNQPQHF
few | TRBJ2-2 | TRBD2 | 17 | TRBV10-3 | TGTGCCATCAGTGAGAGACTAGCGGAGTTAAACACCGGGGAGCTGTTTTTT | CAISERLAELNTGELFF
. | TRBJ2-2 | TRBD1 | 13 | TRBV19 | TGTGCCAGTAGTCCGACAGGGGTAGGGGAGCTGTTTTTT | CASSPTGVGELFF
. | TRBJ2-3 | . | 11 | TRBV29-1 | TGCAGCGTGGGGACCGGGGATACGCAGTATTTT | CSVGTGDTQYF
. | TRBJ2-2 | . | 19 | TRBV14 | TGTGCCAGCAGCCAAGATTTTAGGACACGGCAAGCGAACACCGGGGAGCTGTTTTTT | CASSQDFRTRQANTGELFF
. | TRBJ1-2 | . | 12 | TRBV29-1 | TGCAGCGTTGCGGACGGAGAAGATGGCTACACCTTC | CSVADGEDGYTF
. | TRBJ2-5 | . | 12 | TRBV28 | TGTGCCAGCAGTTTATCCGAAGAGACCCAGTACTTC | CASSLSEETQYF
. | TRBJ2-3 | TRBD2 | 16 | TRBV7-8 | TGTGCCAGCAGCGCTAGGCTGGCGGGAGGTTCATATACGCAGTATTTT | CASSARLAGGSYTQYF
. | TRBJ1-6 | . | 14 | TRBV19 | TGTGCCAGTAGCTTGGACCGATATAATTCACCCCTCCACTTT | CASSLDRYNSPLHF
. | TRBJ1-1 | . | 14 | TRBV18 | TGTGCCAGCTCCAGCTCGGCGATCAACACTGAAGCTTTCTTT | CASSSSAINTEAFF
. | TRBJ1-1 | . | 15 | TRBV5-4 | TGTGCCAGCAGCTTGGGTCAGGGTTTTGACACTGAAGCTTTCTTT | CASSLGQGFDTEAFF
. | TRBJ2-7 | . | 13 | TRBV7-2 | TGTGCCAGCAGCTTAGGTCCATACTACGAGCAGTACTTC | CASSLGPYYEQYF
. | TRBJ2-3 | . | 14 | TRBV27 | TGTGCCAGCAGTTTATCGGACCCCACAGATACGCAGTATTTT | CASSLSDPTDTQYF
. | TRBJ2-1 | TRBD2 | 13 | TRBV5-1 | TGCGCCAGCAGAGGGACTAGCGGGGGCGGGCAGTTCTTC | CASRGTSGGGQFF
. | TRBJ1-1 | . | 11 | TRBV3-1/TRBV3-2 | TGTGCCAGCAGTTTAAACACTGAAGCTTTCTTT | CASSLNTEAFF
. | TRBJ1-2 | TRBD1 | 13 | TRBV2 | TGTGCCAGCAGACAGGGGGCTTCCGGTGGCTACACCTTC | CASRQGASGGYTF
. | TRBJ1-1 | . | 15 | TRBV7-6 | TGTGCCAGCAGCTTATCAGGTGCAGGGGTAACTGAAGCTTTCTTT | CASSLSGAGVTEAFF
. | TRBJ1-6 | . | 13 | TRBV7-9 | TGTGCCAGCAGCTCTAGCGGGGATTCACCCCTCCACTTT | CASSSSGDSPLHF
once | TRBJ1-1 | . | 14 | TRBV19 | TGTGCCAGTACCCAGGGTTCGGTGGGCACTGAAGCTTTCTTT | CASTQGSVGTEAFF
. | TRBJ2-5 | . | 12 | TRBV2 | TGTGCCAGCAGTGACAGGGGAGAGACCCAGTACTTC | CASSDRGETQYF
few | TRBJ1-5 | TRBD1 | 16 | TRBV19 | TGTGCCAGTAGTATGGGGACAGTCCATAGCAATCAGCCCCAGCATTTT | CASSMGTVHSNQPQHF
. | TRBJ2-7 | TRBD2 | 11 | TRBV30 | TGTGCCTGCGCGGGGGCCTACGAGCAGTACTTC | CACAGAYEQYF
. | TRBJ1-5 | TRBD1 | 13 | TRBV19 | TGTGCCAGCGGCGGAGGGGGCAGGCAGCCCCAGCATTTT | CASGGGGRQPQHF
. | TRBJ2-7 | TRBD1 | 15 | TRBV27 | TGTGCCAGCAGTCTTTACAGGGGGGATACCTACGAGCAGTACTTC | CASSLYRGDTYEQYF
few | TRBJ1-6 | . | 14 | TRBV5-4 | TGTGCCAGCAGCTTGGACGCCGCCAATTCACCCCTCCACTTT | CASSLDAANSPLHF
few | TRBJ2-7 | TRBD1 | 14 | TRBV11-2 | TGTGCCAGCAGCTCGCCCTTGACAGGGCTCGAGCAGTACTTC | CASSSPLTGLEQYF
. | TRBJ2-2 | . | 14 | TRBV4-2 | TGTGCCAGCAGCCAAGAGACTAGGACCGGGGAGCTGTTTTTT | CASSQETRTGELFF
. | TRBJ2-1 | . | 11 | TRBV18 | TGTGCCAGCTCACTCGACAATGAGCAGTTCTTC | CASSLDNEQFF
. | TRBJ2-4 | . | 13 | TRBV28 | TGTGCCAGCAGTTTCGGGACTGGAAACATTCAGTACTTC | CASSFGTGNIQYF
. | TRBJ2-3 | TRBD2 | 16 | TRBV19 | TGTGCCAGTAGGGCGGGACTAGCGGGACTCACAGATACGCAGTATTTT | CASRAGLAGLTDTQYF
. | TRBJ2-7 | TRBD2 | 16 | TRBV4-2 | TGTGCCAGCAGCCAAGAGAACAGCGGGAGGTCCTACGAGCAGTACTTC | CASSQENSGRSYEQYF
. | TRBJ1-1 | . | 12 | TRBV6-1 | TGTGCCAGCAGTGAAAGGGTCTCTGAAGCTTTCTTT | CASSERVSEAFF
. | TRBJ2-5 | . | 14 | TRBV7-3 | TGTGCCAGCAGCTTAAGCAGGGACCAAGAGACCCAGTACTTC | CASSLSRDQETQYF
. | TRBJ2-5 | . | 13 | TRBV7-9 | TGTGCCAGCAGCACAACCTTACAAGAGACCCAGTACTTC | CASSTTLQETQYF
. | TRBJ1-1 | TRBD1 | 16 | TRBV27 | TGTGCCAGCAGCCCCTCACCGGGACAGGGGATTCTATTAGCTTTCTTT | CASSPSPGQGILLAFF
. | TRBJ2-7 | . | 12 | TRBV5-1 | TGCGCCAGCAGCTTGTCCTCCTACGAGCAGTACTTC | CASSLSSYEQYF
. | TRBJ2-7 | . | 12 | TRBV3-1/TRBV3-2 | TGTGCCAGCACCACTGGGGGGGCCGGGCAGTACTTC | CASTTGGAGQYF
few | TRBJ2-7 | . | 13 | TRBV29-1 | TGCAGCGTTGTTCCTAGCGACGCCTACGAGCAGTACTTC | CSVVPSDAYEQYF
. | TRBJ2-1 | TRBD2 | 15 | TRBV4-3 | TGCGCCAGCAGCCAGGGACTAGCTGGAAACAATGAGCAGTTCTTC | CASSQGLAGNNEQFF
once | TRBJ2-7 | . | 13 | TRBV28 | TGTGCCAGCAAACCAGGCCCCCATACGGAGCAGTACTTC | CASKPGPHTEQYF
. | TRBJ2-1 | TRBD2 | 15 | TRBV19 | TGTGCCAGTAGTATACTAGCGGGAGGTAACAATGAGCAGTTCTTC | CASSILAGGNNEQFF
. | TRBJ1-6 | TRBD1 | 15 | TRBV13 | TGTGCCAGCAGCACCCAGGGGACAGTCGGTTCACCCCTCCACTTT | CASSTQGTVGSPLHF
few | TRBJ1-2 | . | 13 | TRBV10-3 | TGTGCCATCGCGGGCCGAGCTGGCTATGGCTACACCTTC | CAIAGRAGYGYTF
. | TRBJ1-4 | . | 16 | TRBV5-1 | TGCGCCAGCAGCTTGGGTCAGGCTGCAACTAATGAAAAACTGTTTTTT | CASSLGQAATNEKLFF
. | TRBJ2-5 | . | 15 | TRBV28 | TGTGCCAGCAGTTTACCGGACACCCCGGGGGAGACCCAGTACTTC | CASSLPDTPGETQYF
. | TRBJ2-7 | TRBD2 | 17 | TRBV27 | TGTGCCAGCAGTTTAGGGACTAGCGGGAGTGTCACCTACGAGCAGTACTTC | CASSLGTSGSVTYEQYF
. | TRBJ1-1 | TRBD1 | 15 | TRBV19 | TGTGCCAGTAGTCCCCTTTACAGGGGGTCCACTGAAGCTTTCTTT | CASSPLYRGSTEAFF
once | TRBJ2-7 | . | 16 | TRBV7-2 | TGTGCCAGCAGCCCTAGGATAGGGGATAGCTCCTACGAGCAGTACTTC | CASSPRIGDSSYEQYF
once | TRBJ1-6 | . | 15 | TRBV14 | TGTGCCAGCAGCCAAGAGTCCCATTTAAATTCACCCCTCCACTTT | CASSQESHLNSPLHF
. | TRBJ2-3 | TRBD1 | 15 | TRBV24-1 | TGTGCCACCAGTGTCGGGACAGGGAGCACAGATACGCAGTATTTT | CATSVGTGSTDTQYF
. | TRBJ1-1 | . | 13 | TRBV5-5 | TGTGCCAGCAGCTTACAGGGAAACACTGAAGCTTTCTTT | CASSLQGNTEAFF
. | TRBJ1-2 | TRBD1 | 13 | TRBV3-1/TRBV3-2 | TGTGCCAGCAGCATGGACAGGACCTATGGCTACACCTTC | CASSMDRTYGYTF